Below, 5 T cell receptor beta chains from the same sample are listed, as sequenced in a study of blood T cells in healthy people across ages. A J-beta primer mix and a sample-barcoded 5' primer were used in a second PCR of roughly 6 to 11 cycles. MiXCR, run by TCRdb on the 5' RACE reads, gives a single entry per CDR3 protein. In the table there are under 2 million distinct CDR3 sequences, roughly 32% of which are singletons. The sequencing input was blood. The source of these receptors is a woman between 25 and 40 years old in good health.

The V gene is TRBV27, the J gene TRBJ2-1, with TRBD2 identical over 10 bases. Per germline, CDR1 MNHEY and CDR2 SMNVEV (reference sequence). This CDR3 is built from 15 residues. V shed 4 bases and J 13 bases; nucleotides not matched to a gene: 13. In DNA form, the CDR3 reads TGTGCCAGCAGTTCCCCCAGCGGGGGGGCAGAGACCCAGTTCTTC. The encoded protein is CASSSPSGGAETQFF.

This clonotype was seen only a few times. J is TRBJ2-7 and V is TRBV27, with D possibly called TRBD1 or TRBD2 (5 bases each). Germline V gene data show CDR1 as MNHEY and CDR2 as SMNVEV (reference sequence). The CDR3 extends over 14 amino acids. V was cut by 6 bases and J by 3 bases, with 15 bases left in between. CDR3 DNA sequence: TGTGCCAGCAGGCCCGTGGGACGATTCTACGAGCAGTACTTC. Translation: CASRPVGRFYEQYF.

This clonotype was seen a few times. This chain joins TRBV12-3 or TRBV12-4 and TRBJ2-7, with a possible D match to TRBD2 (6 bases). V was shortened by 4 bases and J by 1 base, with 14 bases between the two germline ends. CDR3 length: 15 residues. The CDR3 region is CASSSRGGASYEQYF. The DNA for the CDR3 is TGTGCCAGCAGTTCCCGAGGAGGGGCGTCCTACGAGCAGTACTTC.

This clonotype showed up many times. The chain carries TRBV20-1 and TRBJ1-6; 9 bases align to TRBD1. The V gene end was trimmed by 6 bases and the J gene end by 10 bases; junction bases not matched to a gene: 13. Per the germline V gene, CDR1 is DFQATT and CDR2 is SNEGSKA (reference sequence). The CDR3 is 15 amino acids. CDR3 region: CSAKPPGQGNSPLHF. CDR3 coding DNA: TGCAGTGCAAAACCCCCGGGACAGGGAAACTCACCCCTCCACTTT.

As regards this clonotype: The junction departs from germline at one end; a sequencing error may be responsible. The V gene is TRBV7-9, the J gene TRBJ1-4; D may be TRBD1 (5 bases). CDR3 length: 13 residues. CDR1 is SEHNR, CDR2 FQNEAQ, per germline (reference sequence). The chain's CDR3 is CTSSGTQDEKLFF. The CDR3 DNA reads as TGTACCAGCTCCGGGACGCAAGATGAAAAACTGTTTTTT.